These 24 T cell receptor beta chains came from one sample sequenced in a study of technical replicates of blood from four donors. The method was immunoSEQ multiplex PCR; TCRdb's version includes in-frame clones alone and lacks a portion of them. The sample lists around 80,000 clones, around nine tenths occurring once. The source material was T cells isolated from PBMCs. The receptors here all came from a human donor in good health.

The DNA of the CDR3 is TGTGCCAGCAGTTTGGGCGGGGCCCGTGGGACCCAGTACTTC. Its translation is CASSLGGARGTQYF. J is TRBJ2-5 and V is TRBV28; D is perhaps TRBD2 (6 bases). Germline V gene sequence: CDR1 MDHEN, CDR2 SYDVKM. V shed 3 bases and J shed 7 bases, with 15 bases lying between them. The CDR3 consists of 14 residues.

For the CDR3, the DNA is TGTGCCAGCAGTTTCACCCGGCTGAGGGAGCAGTTCTTC. Translating it yields CASSFTRLREQFF. This rearrangement joins TRBV27 to TRBJ2-1; D uncertain. With 3 bases removed from V and 10 bases from J, the gap between germline ends came to 13 bases. The CDR3 is 13 amino acids. Germline V CDR1 and CDR2: MNHEY, SMNVEV (reference sequence).

The J gene is TRBJ2-7, the V gene TRBV7-9; D is unclear. The CDR3 totals 14 residues. V lost 5 bases, J lost 1 base, and 12 bases lay in between. CDR1 and CDR2 (germline): SEHNR, FQNEAQ (reference sequence). The CDR3 sequence: CASSPDGGSYEQYF. CDR3 nucleotides: TGTGCCAGCAGCCCTGACGGCGGATCCTACGAGCAGTACTTC. Full variable domain (remainder filled in from reference TRBV7-9 and TRBJ2-7): DTGVSQNPRHKITKRGQNVTFRCDPISEHNRLYWYRQTLGQGPEFLTYFQNEAQLEKSRLLSDRFSAERPKGSFSTLEIQRTEQGDSAMYLCASSPDGGSYEQYFGPGTRLTVT.

In DNA, the CDR3 is TGCAGCGTACAGGGAGCCGAGACCCAGTACTTC. Its protein is CSVQGAETQYF. V usage is TRBV20-1 and J usage is TRBJ2-5, with D tentatively TRBD1 (6 bases). The CDR3 is made up of 11 amino acids. Germline lookup yields CDR1 DFQATT and CDR2 SNEGSKA (reference sequence).

The chain couples TRBV7-6 to TRBJ2-1; D is unclear. CDR1 and CDR2 from the germline V gene are SGHVS and FNYEAQ. The CDR3 runs 16 residues. Trimming left V 5 bases short and J 0 bases short, with 14 bases between. The CDR3 loop reads CASSRFGGSSYNEQFF. CDR3 DNA: TGTGCCAGCAGCCGGTTTGGCGGAAGCTCCTACAATGAGCAGTTCTTC.

The chain employs TRBV5-1 and TRBJ2-3; TRBD1 matches at 7 bases. Per germline, CDR1 SGHRS and CDR2 YFSETQ. The J segment lost 8 bases and the V segment lost 4 bases, leaving 4 bases of the junction unmatched. The CDR3 is made up of 12 amino acids. DNA for the CDR3: TGCGCCAGCAGCCAGGGACAGACTACGCAGTATTTT. Its translation is CASSQGQTTQYF.

This clone has a single count. The rearrangement joins TRBV28 to TRBJ1-1; D is perhaps TRBD1 (5 bases). The CDR3 is 12 residues long. V shed 2 bases and J shed 8 bases, with 9 bases lying between them. Germline CDR1 is MDHEN and CDR2 is SYDVKM. CDR3 DNA sequence: TGTGCCAGCAGTTTAATGGGGCGGGAAGCTTTCTTT. Amino acids: CASSLMGREAFF.

This chain links TRBV30 with TRBJ2-3; D unclear. V was trimmed by 0 bases and J by 3 bases, leaving 10 bases between them. CDR1 and CDR2 from the germline V gene are GTSNPN and SVGIG (reference sequence). This CDR3 is built from 14 residues. CDR3 coding DNA: TGTGCCTGGAGTGTACCAGTATTAACAGATACGCAGTATTTT. It is translated as CAWSVPVLTDTQYF.

The chain joins TRBV6-1 to TRBJ2-6; D remains unclear. This CDR3 has 13 amino acids. Germline V gene sequence: CDR1 MNHNS, CDR2 SASEGT. The germline V and J ends were trimmed by 10 bases and 3 bases, with 10 bases remaining between them. CDR3 DNA: TGTGCCATCTCTACGATTGGGGCCAACGTCCTGACTTTC. Protein sequence: CAISTIGANVLTF.

V usage is TRBV5-4 and J usage is TRBJ2-1, with D possibly being TRBD2 (5 bases). The CDR3 covers 13 residues. Trimming removed 2 bases at V and 8 bases at J, with 11 bases between. Germline V lookup: CDR1 SGHNT, CDR2 YYREEE (reference sequence). CDR3 loop: CASSFRGSDEQFF. Here the CDR3 DNA reads TGTGCCAGCAGCTTCCGCGGGTCTGATGAGCAGTTCTTC.

This chain links TRBV6-5 with TRBJ2-7; TRBD1 matches 8 bases. The germline gives CDR1 MNHEY, CDR2 SVGAGI. The length of the CDR3 is 15 residues. Unmatched junction bases numbered 5, after V lost 2 bases and J lost 2 bases. Here the CDR3 DNA reads TGTGCCAGCAGTTACATGGGACAGGCTCCCTACGAGCAGTACTTC. It is translated as CASSYMGQAPYEQYF.

The chain employs TRBV27 and TRBJ2-7; 8 bases line up with TRBD1. V lost 5 bases to trimming and J lost 3 bases; unmatched junction nucleotides: 6. The CDR3 totals 14 residues. Germline-derived CDR1 and CDR2 are MNHEY and SMNVEV (reference sequence). The CDR3 coding sequence is TGTGCCAGCAGTCCCGGGACAGGTTACTACGAGCAGTACTTC. Translating it yields CASSPGTGYYEQYF.

Only one count was recorded for this clone. The J gene is TRBJ2-2, the V gene TRBV7-2, with 11 bases that match TRBD2. The trim removed 3 bases at V and 7 bases at J, leaving 7 bases unmatched. CDR3 size: 16 residues. From germline, CDR1 is SGHTA and CDR2 FQGNSA. The CDR3 DNA reads as TGTGCCAGCAGCTTTGTGACTAGCGGGATGGGCGGGGAGCTGTTTTTT. This encodes CASSFVTSGMGGELFF.

This sequence joins TRBV5-1 and TRBJ1-5; tentative D call: TRBD1 (5 bases). The CDR3 has 15 residues. Germline assignment: CDR1 SGHRS and CDR2 YFSETQ. The germline V and J ends were trimmed by 2 bases and 7 bases, with 16 bases remaining between them. CDR3 nucleotides: TGCGCCAGCAGCTTTGGGACTCGGAGGGACCAGCCCCAGCATTTT. As protein: CASSFGTRRDQPQHF.

J is TRBJ2-7 and V is TRBV7-9; a weak D match, TRBD2 (5 bases). Germline values: CDR1 SEHNR, CDR2 FQNEAQ (reference sequence). V was trimmed by 9 bases and J by 0 bases, leaving 12 bases between them. The CDR3 spans 13 residues. The CDR3 loop is CASREGSSYEQYF. The DNA of the CDR3 is TGTGCCAGTAGAGAGGGAAGCTCCTACGAGCAGTACTTC.

DNA of the CDR3: TGTGCCAGCAGCTTACCATTGTACAATGAGCAGTTCTTC. Translating it yields CASSLPLYNEQFF. The chain couples TRBV7-9 to TRBJ2-1, with D hard to call. Germline V CDR1 and CDR2: SEHNR, FQNEAQ (reference sequence). The ends were cut back, 2 bases at V and 4 bases at J, with 6 bases in the middle. The CDR3 runs 13 residues.

The genes are TRBV4-1 and TRBJ2-3; 10 nucleotides agree with TRBD2. From germline, CDR1 is MGHRA and CDR2 YSYEKL. V shed 7 bases, J shed 5 bases, and the junction held 18 bases outside the gene matches. This CDR3 has 18 amino acids. CDR3 loop: CASNKYLAGAPNQDTQYF. The CDR3 nucleotides are TGCGCCAGCAACAAATACCTAGCGGGAGCGCCAAACCAAGATACGCAGTATTTT.

The chain joins TRBV29-1 to TRBJ2-1, with D tentatively TRBD1 (6 bases). Trimming removed 7 bases at V and 1 base at J, with 11 bases between. This CDR3 comprises 13 residues. Germline V gene sequence: CDR1 SQVTM, CDR2 ANQGSEA. The CDR3 spells CSARGQSYNEQFF. In DNA form, the CDR3 reads TGCAGCGCTAGAGGACAGTCCTACAATGAGCAGTTCTTC.

The J gene is TRBJ1-2, the V gene TRBV6-5; D ambiguous. From germline, CDR1 is MNHEY and CDR2 SVGAGI. V lost 8 bases and J lost 4, with 11 bases in between. The CDR3 is 12 amino acids. The DNA for the CDR3 is TGTGCCAGCTCCCCGGCGGGCTATGGCTACACCTTC. It encodes CASSPAGYGYTF.

The chain carries TRBV4-1 and TRBJ2-7; D might be TRBD2 (6 bases). The germline CDR1 and CDR2 sequences are MGHRA and YSYEKL. The CDR3 is made up of 14 amino acids. V lost 1 base and J lost 2, with 9 bases in between. The CDR3 DNA follows: TGCGCCAGCAGCCAAGGGGGGGAGGCCTACGAGCAGTACTTC. Protein: CASSQGGEAYEQYF.

The CDR3 loop reads CASSLPLTGTADYEQYF. The DNA of the CDR3 is TGTGCCAGCAGCTTGCCGTTAACCGGGACAGCGGACTACGAGCAGTACTTC. The chain combines TRBV7-9 with TRBJ2-7, with 7 bases lining up with TRBD1. The germline CDR1 and CDR2 sequences are SEHNR and FQNEAQ (reference sequence). Trimming took 3 bases from V and 3 from J; bases not matched to a gene: 14. CDR3 size: 17 residues.

V usage is TRBV5-6 and J usage is TRBJ2-2, with 9 nucleotides matching TRBD1. The CDR3 runs 16 residues. J lost 7 bases, V lost 0 bases, and 7 bases had no gene match. Germline V lookup: CDR1 SGHDT, CDR2 YYEEEE. The CDR3: CASSLGTGARVGELFF. DNA for the CDR3: TGTGCCAGCAGCTTGGGGACAGGGGCTCGAGTCGGGGAGCTGTTTTTT.

This clone occurred once. CDR3: CAWSVQREVNEQFF. CDR3 coding DNA: TGTGCCTGGAGTGTCCAGCGGGAGGTTAATGAGCAGTTCTTC. The chain is built from TRBV30 and TRBJ2-1; 9 positions match TRBD2. With 0 bases clipped from V and 7 bases from J, the junction kept 4 bases outside the gene matches. Germline V gives CDR1 GTSNPN, CDR2 SVGIG (reference sequence). This CDR3 is built from 14 residues.

This clone was observed once. The gene calls are TRBV7-9 and TRBJ1-3, with D uncertain. The V gene's germline CDR1 is SEHNR and CDR2 FQNEAQ (reference sequence). V shed 2 bases and J shed 4 bases, with 12 bases lying between them. The CDR3 runs to 15 residues. CDR3 sequence (DNA): TGTGCCAGCAGCTTAAATTTTGACAAGGGAAACACCATATATTTT. It codes for CASSLNFDKGNTIYF.